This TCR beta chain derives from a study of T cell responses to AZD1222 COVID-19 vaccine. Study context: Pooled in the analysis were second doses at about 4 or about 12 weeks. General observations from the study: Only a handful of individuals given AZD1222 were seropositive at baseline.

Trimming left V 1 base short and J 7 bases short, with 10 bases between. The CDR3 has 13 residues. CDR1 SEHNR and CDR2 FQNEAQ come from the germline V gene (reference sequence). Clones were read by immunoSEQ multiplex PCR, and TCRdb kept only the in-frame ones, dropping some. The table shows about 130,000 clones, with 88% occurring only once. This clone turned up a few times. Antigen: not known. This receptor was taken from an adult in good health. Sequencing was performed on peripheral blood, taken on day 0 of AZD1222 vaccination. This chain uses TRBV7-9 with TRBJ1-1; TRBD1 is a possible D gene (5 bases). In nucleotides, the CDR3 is TGTGCCAGCAGCTTAGGTGGTAGGGGTGAAGCTTTCTTT. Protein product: CASSLGGRGEAFF.